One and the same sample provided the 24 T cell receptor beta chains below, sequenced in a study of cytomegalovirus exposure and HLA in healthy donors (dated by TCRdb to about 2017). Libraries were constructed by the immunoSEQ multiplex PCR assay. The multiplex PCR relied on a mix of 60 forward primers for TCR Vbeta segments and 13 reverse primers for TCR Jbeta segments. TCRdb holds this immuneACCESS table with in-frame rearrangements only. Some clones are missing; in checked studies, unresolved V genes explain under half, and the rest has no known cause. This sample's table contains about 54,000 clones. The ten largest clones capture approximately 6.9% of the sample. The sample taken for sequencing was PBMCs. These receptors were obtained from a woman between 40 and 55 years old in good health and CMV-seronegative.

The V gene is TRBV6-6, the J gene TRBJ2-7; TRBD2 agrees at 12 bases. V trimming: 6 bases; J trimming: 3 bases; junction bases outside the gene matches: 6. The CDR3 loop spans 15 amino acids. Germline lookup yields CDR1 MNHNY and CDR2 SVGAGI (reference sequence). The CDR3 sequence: CASRRLAGEFYEQYF. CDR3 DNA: TGTGCCAGCAGACGACTAGCGGGGGAATTCTACGAGCAGTACTTC.

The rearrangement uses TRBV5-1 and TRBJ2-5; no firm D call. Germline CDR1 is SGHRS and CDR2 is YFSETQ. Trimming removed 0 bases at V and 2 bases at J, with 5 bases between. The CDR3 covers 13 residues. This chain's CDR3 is CASSLERQETQYF. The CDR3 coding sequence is TGCGCCAGCAGCTTGGAGCGTCAAGAGACCCAGTACTTC. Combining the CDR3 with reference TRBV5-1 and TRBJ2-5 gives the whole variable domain KAGVTQTPRYLIKTRGQQVTLSCSPISGHRSVSWYQQTPGQGLQFLFEYFSETQRNKGNFPGRFSGRQFSNSRSEMNVSTLELGDSALYLCASSLERQETQYFGPGTRLLVL.

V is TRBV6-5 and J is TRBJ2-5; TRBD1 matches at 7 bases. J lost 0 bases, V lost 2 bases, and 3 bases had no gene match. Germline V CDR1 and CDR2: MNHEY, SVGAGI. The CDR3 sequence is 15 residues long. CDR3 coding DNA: TGTGCCAGCAGTTACGGGGACAGCAACCAAGAGACCCAGTACTTC. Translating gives CASSYGDSNQETQYF.

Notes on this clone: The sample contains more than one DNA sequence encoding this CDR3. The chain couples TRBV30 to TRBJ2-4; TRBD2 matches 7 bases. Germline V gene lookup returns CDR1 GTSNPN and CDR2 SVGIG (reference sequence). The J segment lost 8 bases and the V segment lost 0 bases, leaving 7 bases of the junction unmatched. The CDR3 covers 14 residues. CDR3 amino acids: CAWSVSSGADIQYF. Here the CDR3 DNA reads TGTGCCTGGAGTGTATCCAGCGGGGCTGACATTCAGTACTTC.

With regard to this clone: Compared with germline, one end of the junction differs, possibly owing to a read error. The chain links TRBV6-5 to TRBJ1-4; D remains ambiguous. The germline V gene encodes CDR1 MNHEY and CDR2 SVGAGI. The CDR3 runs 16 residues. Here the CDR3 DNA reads TGTGCCAGCAGTAACTCGGGCCGGAATGTAGGTGAAAAACTGTTTTTT. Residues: CASSNSGRNVGEKLFF.

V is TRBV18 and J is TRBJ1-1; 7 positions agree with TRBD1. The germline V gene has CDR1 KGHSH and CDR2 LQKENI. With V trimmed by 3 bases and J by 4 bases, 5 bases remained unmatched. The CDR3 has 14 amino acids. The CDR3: CASSPSGGSTEAFF. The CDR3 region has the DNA TGTGCCAGCTCACCTTCAGGGGGAAGCACTGAAGCTTTCTTT.

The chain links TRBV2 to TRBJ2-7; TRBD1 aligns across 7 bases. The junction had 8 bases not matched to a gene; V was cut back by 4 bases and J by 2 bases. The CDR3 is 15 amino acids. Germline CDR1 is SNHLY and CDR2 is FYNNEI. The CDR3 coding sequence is TGTGCCAGCAGTGGCGGTGACAGGGCTACCTACGAGCAGTACTTC. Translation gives CASSGGDRATYEQYF.

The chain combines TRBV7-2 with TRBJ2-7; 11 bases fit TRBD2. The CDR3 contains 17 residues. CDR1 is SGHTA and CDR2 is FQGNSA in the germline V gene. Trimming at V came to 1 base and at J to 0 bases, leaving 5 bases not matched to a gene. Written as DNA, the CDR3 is TGTGCCAGCAGCTTAGTCGCTAGCGGGGGGCCCTCCTACGAGCAGTACTTC. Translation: CASSLVASGGPSYEQYF.

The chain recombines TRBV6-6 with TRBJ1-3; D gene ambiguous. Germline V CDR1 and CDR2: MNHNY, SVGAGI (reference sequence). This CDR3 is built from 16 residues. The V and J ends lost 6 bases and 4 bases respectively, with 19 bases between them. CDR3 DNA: TGTGCCAGCAGCCCCCGAGTGCAGGCGACAGGAAACACCATATATTTT. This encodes CASSPRVQATGNTIYF.

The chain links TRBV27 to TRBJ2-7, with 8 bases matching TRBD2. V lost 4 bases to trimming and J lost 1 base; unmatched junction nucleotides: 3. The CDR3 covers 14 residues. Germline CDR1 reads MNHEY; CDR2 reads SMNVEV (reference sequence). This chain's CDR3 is CASSSIAGSYEQYF. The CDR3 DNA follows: TGTGCCAGCAGTTCTATAGCGGGGTCCTACGAGCAGTACTTC.

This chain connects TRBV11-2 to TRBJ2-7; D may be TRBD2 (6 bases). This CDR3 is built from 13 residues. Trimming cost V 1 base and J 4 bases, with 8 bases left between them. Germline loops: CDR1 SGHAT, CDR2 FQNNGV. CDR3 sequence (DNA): TGTGCCAGCAGCTTAGCGGGAGCGTACGAGCAGTACTTC. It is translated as CASSLAGAYEQYF.

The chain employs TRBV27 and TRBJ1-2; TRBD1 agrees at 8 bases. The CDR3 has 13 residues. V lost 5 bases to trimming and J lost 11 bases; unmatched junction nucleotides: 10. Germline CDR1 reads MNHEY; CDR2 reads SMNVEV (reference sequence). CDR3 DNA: TGTGCCAGCAGTCCGTCCGGGACAGGCAGTTACACCTTC. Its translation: CASSPSGTGSYTF.

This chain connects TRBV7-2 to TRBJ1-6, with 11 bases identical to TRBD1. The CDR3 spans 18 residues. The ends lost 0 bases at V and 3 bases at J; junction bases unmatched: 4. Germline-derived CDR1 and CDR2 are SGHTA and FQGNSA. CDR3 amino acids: CASSLAGQGAYYNSPLHF. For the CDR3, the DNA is TGTGCCAGCAGCTTAGCAGGACAGGGGGCCTACTATAATTCACCCCTCCACTTT.

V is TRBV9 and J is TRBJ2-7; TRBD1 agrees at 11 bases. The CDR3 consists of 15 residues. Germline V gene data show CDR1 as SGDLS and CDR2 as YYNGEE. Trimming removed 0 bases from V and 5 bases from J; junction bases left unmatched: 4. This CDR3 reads CASSVGGQGAHEQYF. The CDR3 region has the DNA TGTGCCAGCAGCGTAGGTGGACAGGGGGCCCACGAGCAGTACTTC.

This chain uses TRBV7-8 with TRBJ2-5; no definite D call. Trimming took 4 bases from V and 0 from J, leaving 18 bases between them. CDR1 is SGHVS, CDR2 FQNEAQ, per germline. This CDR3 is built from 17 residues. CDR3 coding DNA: TGTGCCAGCAGCTCCCCCCCGGTCGGCGGATACCAAGAGACCCAGTACTTC. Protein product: CASSSPPVGGYQETQYF.

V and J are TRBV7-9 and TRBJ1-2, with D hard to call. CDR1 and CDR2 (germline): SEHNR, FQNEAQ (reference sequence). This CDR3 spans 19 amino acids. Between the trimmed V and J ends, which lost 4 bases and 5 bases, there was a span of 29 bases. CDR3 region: CASSSIYPRRGTVEYGYTF. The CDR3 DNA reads TGTGCCAGCAGCTCAATTTACCCGCGACGCGGAACGGTCGAGTATGGCTACACCTTC. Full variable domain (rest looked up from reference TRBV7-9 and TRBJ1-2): DTGVSQNPRHKITKRGQNVTFRCDPISEHNRLYWYRQTLGQGPEFLTYFQNEAQLEKSRLLSDRFSAERPKGSFSTLEIQRTEQGDSAMYLCASSSIYPRRGTVEYGYTFGSGTRLTVV.

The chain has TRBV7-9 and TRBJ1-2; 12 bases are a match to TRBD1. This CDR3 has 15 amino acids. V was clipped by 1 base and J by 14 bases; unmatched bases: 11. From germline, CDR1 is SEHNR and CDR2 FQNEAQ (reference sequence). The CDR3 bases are TGTGCCAGCAGCTTAGGACCCACGGGACAGGGGGCGGAGACCTTC. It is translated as CASSLGPTGQGAETF.

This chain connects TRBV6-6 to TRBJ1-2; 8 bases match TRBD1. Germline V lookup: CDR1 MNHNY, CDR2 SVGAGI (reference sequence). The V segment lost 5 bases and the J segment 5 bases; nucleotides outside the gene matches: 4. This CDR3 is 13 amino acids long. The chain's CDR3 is CASSEDREYGYTF. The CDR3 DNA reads TGTGCCAGCAGTGAGGACAGGGAGTATGGCTACACCTTC.

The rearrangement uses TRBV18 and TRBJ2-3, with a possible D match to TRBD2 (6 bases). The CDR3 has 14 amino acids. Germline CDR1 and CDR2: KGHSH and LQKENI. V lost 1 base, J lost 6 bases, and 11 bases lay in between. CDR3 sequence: CASSPLAEGDTQYF. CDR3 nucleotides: TGTGCCAGCTCACCACTAGCGGAAGGGGATACGCAGTATTTT.

CDR3 region: CASSLAGDSNYGYTF. Written as DNA, the CDR3 is TGCGCCAGCAGCTTGGCCGGGGACAGTAACTATGGCTACACCTTC. The rearrangement uses TRBV5-1 and TRBJ1-2; 7 bases map to TRBD1. Germline trimming cut 0 bases from V and 1 base from J; bases unmatched to any gene: 3. Germline values: CDR1 SGHRS, CDR2 YFSETQ. The CDR3 contains 15 residues.

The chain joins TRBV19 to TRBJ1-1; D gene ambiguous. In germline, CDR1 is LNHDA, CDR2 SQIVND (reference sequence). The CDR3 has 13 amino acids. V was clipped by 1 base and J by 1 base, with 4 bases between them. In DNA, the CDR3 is TGTGCCAGTAGTATAGCCTGGAACACTGAAGCTTTCTTT. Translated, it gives CASSIAWNTEAFF. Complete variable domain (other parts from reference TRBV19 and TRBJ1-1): DGGITQSPKYLFRKEGQNVTLSCEQNLNHDAMYWYRQDPGQGLRLIYYSQIVNDFQKGDIAEGYSVSREKKESFPLTVTSAQKNPTAFYLCASSIAWNTEAFFGQGTRLTVV.

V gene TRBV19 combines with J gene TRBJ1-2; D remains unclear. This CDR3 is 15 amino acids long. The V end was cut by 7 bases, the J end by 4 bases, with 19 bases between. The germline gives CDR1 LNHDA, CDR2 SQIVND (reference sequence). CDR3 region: CASTALTSDTYGYTF. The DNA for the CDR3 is TGTGCCAGTACGGCCCTGACGTCAGACACCTATGGCTACACCTTC.

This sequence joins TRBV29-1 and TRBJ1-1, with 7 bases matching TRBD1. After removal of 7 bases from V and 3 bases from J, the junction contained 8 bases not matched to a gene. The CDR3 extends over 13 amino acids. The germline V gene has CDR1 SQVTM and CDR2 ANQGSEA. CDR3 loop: CSGTGDWDTEAFF. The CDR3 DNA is TGCAGCGGAACAGGGGATTGGGACACTGAAGCTTTCTTT.

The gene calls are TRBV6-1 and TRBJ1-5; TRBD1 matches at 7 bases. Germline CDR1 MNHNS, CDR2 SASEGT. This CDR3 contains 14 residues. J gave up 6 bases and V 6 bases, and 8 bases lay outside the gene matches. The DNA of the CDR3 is TGTGCCAGCAGGTACCAGGGGGACTTTCAGCCCCAGCATTTT. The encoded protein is CASRYQGDFQPQHF.